Below are 17 T cell receptor beta chains sequenced from a single sample in a study of blood T cell repertoires in COVID-19. Produced via immunoSEQ multiplex PCR; TCRdb's table is partial and in-frame only. The sample records around 350,000 clones, more than 75% being singletons. Sequenced input: peripheral blood. The receptors shown here come from a human donor in a cohort sampled during active COVID-19.

The chain recombines TRBV5-1 with TRBJ1-4, with 9 bases fitting TRBD1. J gave up 5 bases and V 4 bases, and 9 bases lay outside the gene matches. Germline loops: CDR1 SGHRS, CDR2 YFSETQ. This CDR3 has 16 amino acids. The CDR3 loop is CASSVGSGQGNEKLFF. The DNA for the CDR3 is TGCGCCAGCAGCGTAGGCTCCGGACAGGGGAATGAAAAACTGTTTTTT. Based on the CDR3 plus reference TRBV5-1 and TRBJ1-4, the full variable domain is KAGVTQTPRYLIKTRGQQVTLSCSPISGHRSVSWYQQTPGQGLQFLFEYFSETQRNKGNFPGRFSGRQFSNSRSEMNVSTLELGDSALYLCASSVGSGQGNEKLFFGSGTQLSVL.

The genes are TRBV7-9 and TRBJ1-6; 9 positions agree with TRBD1. Germline V lookup: CDR1 SEHNR, CDR2 FQNEAQ (reference sequence). With V trimmed by 3 bases and J by 3 bases, 6 bases remained unmatched. The length of the CDR3 is 17 residues. CDR3 nucleotides: TGTGCCAGCAGCTTGGGACAGGGCTTGGACTATAATTCACCCCTCCACTTT. It codes for CASSLGQGLDYNSPLHF.

V is TRBV20-1 and J is TRBJ2-3, with a tentative D call TRBD2 (7 bases). Deletions cut 3 bases from V and 2 bases from J, with 12 bases between. The CDR3 consists of 14 residues. Germline V lookup: CDR1 DFQATT, CDR2 SNEGSKA (reference sequence). The CDR3, as DNA: TGCAGTGCTAGTCTGCGGGGGCCCACAGATACGCAGTATTTT. Residues: CSASLRGPTDTQYF.

The V gene is TRBV3-1 (or the pseudogene TRBV3-2), the J gene TRBJ2-5; D is possibly TRBD1 (5 bases). V was clipped by 1 base and J by 1 base, with 13 bases between them. This CDR3 has 16 residues. The V gene's germline CDR1 is LGHDT and CDR2 YNNKEL (reference sequence). CDR3 coding DNA: TGTGCCAGCAGCCAAGGCCGACAGAGCACCCAAGAGACCCAGTACTTC. Its protein is CASSQGRQSTQETQYF.

This clone was recorded only once. The genes are TRBV7-6 and TRBJ1-1; no clear D gene. Looked up from germline, CDR1 is SGHVS and CDR2 is FNYEAQ. The CDR3 has 15 amino acids. V was clipped by 1 base and J by 4 bases, with 13 bases between them. CDR3 DNA sequence: TGTGCCAGCAGCTTAGTTGAGGGAAAGAGCACTGAAGCTTTCTTT. Translated, it gives CASSLVEGKSTEAFF.

This clone was recorded only once. CDR3 region: CASSYNRGYGYTF. CDR3 DNA: TGTGCCAGCAGTTATAACAGGGGATATGGCTACACCTTC. This chain uses TRBV27 with TRBJ1-2; TRBD1 agrees at 7 bases. V was pared by 4 bases and J by 5 bases, with 4 bases of the junction left unmatched. The germline gives CDR1 MNHEY, CDR2 SMNVEV (reference sequence). This CDR3 is 13 amino acids long.

This clone showed up just once. This sequence joins TRBV5-4 and TRBJ2-5, with 10 bases identical to TRBD1. V trimming: 3 bases; J trimming: 4 bases; junction bases outside the gene matches: 6. CDR3 length equals 15 residues. Germline CDR1 SGHNT, CDR2 YYREEE (reference sequence). The CDR3 loop is CASSSGQGDGETQYF. The CDR3 region has the DNA TGTGCCAGCAGCTCCGGACAGGGGGATGGAGAGACCCAGTACTTC.

This sequence joins TRBV5-1 and TRBJ2-5; 12 nucleotides match TRBD2. CDR1 and CDR2 (germline): SGHRS, YFSETQ. The CDR3 covers 15 residues. Losses at the gene ends were 0 bases for V and 5 bases for J; bases not matched to a gene: 2. The CDR3 bases are TGCGCCAGCAGCTTGGGAGGGACTAGCGGGGAGACCCAGTACTTC. Translated, it gives CASSLGGTSGETQYF.

The chain joins TRBV27 to TRBJ2-7; 11 bases line up with TRBD2. The germline V gene encodes CDR1 MNHEY and CDR2 SMNVEV (reference sequence). The CDR3 spans 17 residues. V was clipped by 1 base and J by 4 bases; unmatched bases: 9. CDR3 amino acids: CASSLYGPLAGGYEQYF. The CDR3 nucleotides read TGTGCCAGCAGTTTATATGGGCCGCTAGCGGGAGGATACGAGCAGTACTTC.

V is TRBV24-1 and J is TRBJ2-3; TRBD1 aligns across 10 bases. CDR3 size: 16 residues. Germline trimming cut 5 bases from V and 6 bases from J; bases unmatched to any gene: 10. Germline V gene lookup returns CDR1 KGHDR and CDR2 SFDVKD. The CDR3 loop reads CATSAGLGQGPDTQYF. CDR3 DNA: TGTGCCACCAGTGCTGGCTTGGGACAGGGGCCCGATACGCAGTATTTT.

The chain employs TRBV3-1 (or the pseudogene TRBV3-2) and TRBJ2-7; 8 bases line up with TRBD1. The germline gives CDR1 LGHDT, CDR2 YNNKEL (reference sequence). The ends lost 1 base at V and 6 bases at J; junction bases unmatched: 8. The CDR3 length is 15 residues. CDR3 sequence: CASSQGDDRGGEQYF. DNA for the CDR3: TGTGCCAGCAGCCAAGGAGACGACAGGGGAGGCGAGCAGTACTTC.

The V gene is TRBV28, the J gene TRBJ1-5, with D perhaps TRBD1 (6 bases). The CDR3 extends over 15 amino acids. Per germline, CDR1 MDHEN and CDR2 SYDVKM. Trimming shortened V by 5 bases and J by 9 bases, and 20 bases separated the two germline ends. For the CDR3, the DNA is TGTGCCAGCAGTCCCCCGGGGGGCCAGGGAAGGCCCCAGCATTTT. This encodes CASSPPGGQGRPQHF. The full variable domain, completed using reference TRBV28 and TRBJ1-5, is DVKVTQSSRYLVKRTGEKVFLECVQDMDHENMFWYRQDPGLGLRLIYFSYDVKMKEKGDIPEGYSVSREKKERFSLILESASTNQTSMYLCASSPPGGQGRPQHFGDGTRLSIL.

V gene TRBV11-1 combines with J gene TRBJ1-1, with D unclear. Trimming removed 1 base at V and 5 bases at J, with 8 bases between. The V gene's germline CDR1 is SGHAT and CDR2 FQDESV (reference sequence). The CDR3 covers 13 residues. Here the CDR3 reads CASSLVLRTEAFF. As DNA, the CDR3 is TGTGCCAGCAGCTTAGTTTTGAGGACTGAAGCTTTCTTT.

V gene TRBV2 combines with J gene TRBJ1-6; D is unclear. This CDR3 has 16 amino acids. The germline V and J ends were trimmed by 3 bases and 4 bases, with 13 bases remaining between them. The germline gives CDR1 SNHLY, CDR2 FYNNEI. The CDR3 DNA follows: TGTGCCAGCAGTGAGTTCCTCAGAAAGTATAATTCACCCCTCCACTTT. It codes for CASSEFLRKYNSPLHF.

The CDR3 region has the DNA TGCAGCGTTAAGAGACAGGGCTCGAATGGCTACACCTTC. Its translation: CSVKRQGSNGYTF. The gene calls are TRBV29-1 and TRBJ1-2; 7 positions match TRBD1. The CDR3 runs 13 residues. V lost 5 bases, J lost 6 bases, and 9 bases stayed unmatched. Germline lookup yields CDR1 SQVTM and CDR2 ANQGSEA.

This chain uses TRBV5-4 with TRBJ2-5; TRBD1 is a possible D gene (5 bases). The CDR3 runs to 16 residues. Trimming took off 4 bases at V and 1 base at J, with 17 bases between the two ends. Germline V gene sequence: CDR1 SGHNT, CDR2 YYREEE (reference sequence). In DNA form, the CDR3 reads TGTGCCAGCAGCATACACCCGACGGACATCCAAGAGACCCAGTACTTC. It specifies CASSIHPTDIQETQYF.

The J gene is TRBJ1-2, the V gene TRBV28; D unclear. V was clipped by 2 bases and J by 2 bases, with 9 bases between them. The CDR3 consists of 14 residues. CDR1 MDHEN and CDR2 SYDVKM come from the germline V gene. DNA of the CDR3: TGTGCCAGCAGTTTAATTACGCGCAACTATGGCTACACCTTC. It translates to CASSLITRNYGYTF.